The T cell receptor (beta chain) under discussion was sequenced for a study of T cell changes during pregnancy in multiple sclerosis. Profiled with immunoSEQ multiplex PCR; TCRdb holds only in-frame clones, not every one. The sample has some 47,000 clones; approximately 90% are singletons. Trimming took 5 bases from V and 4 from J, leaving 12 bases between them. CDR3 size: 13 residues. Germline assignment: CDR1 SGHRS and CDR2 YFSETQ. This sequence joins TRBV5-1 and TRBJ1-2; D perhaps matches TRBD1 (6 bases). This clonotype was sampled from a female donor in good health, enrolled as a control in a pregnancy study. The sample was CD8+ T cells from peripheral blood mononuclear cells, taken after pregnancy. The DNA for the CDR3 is TGCGCCAGCAGGGCAGGGGCTGGCTATGGCTACACCTTC. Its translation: CASRAGAGYGYTF.